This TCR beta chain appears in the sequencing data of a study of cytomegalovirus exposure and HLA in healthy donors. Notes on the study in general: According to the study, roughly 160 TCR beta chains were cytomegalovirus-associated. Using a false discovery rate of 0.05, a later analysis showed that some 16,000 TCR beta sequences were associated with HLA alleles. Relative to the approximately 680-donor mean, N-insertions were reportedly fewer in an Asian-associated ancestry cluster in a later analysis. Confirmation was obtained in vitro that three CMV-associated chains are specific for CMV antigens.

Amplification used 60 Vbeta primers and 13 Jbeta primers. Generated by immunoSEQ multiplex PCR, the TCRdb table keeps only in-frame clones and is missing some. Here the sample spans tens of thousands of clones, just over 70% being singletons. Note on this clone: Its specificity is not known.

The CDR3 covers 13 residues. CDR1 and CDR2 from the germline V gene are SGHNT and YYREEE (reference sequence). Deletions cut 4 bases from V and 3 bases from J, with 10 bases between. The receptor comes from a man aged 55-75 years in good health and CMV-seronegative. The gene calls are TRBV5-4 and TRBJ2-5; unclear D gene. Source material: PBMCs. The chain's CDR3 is CASSHVGKETQYF. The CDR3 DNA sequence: TGTGCCAGCAGCCATGTGGGCAAAGAGACCCAGTACTTC. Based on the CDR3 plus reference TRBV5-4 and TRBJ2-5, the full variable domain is ETGVTQSPTHLIKTRGQQVTLRCSSQSGHNTVSWYQQALGQGPQFIFQYYREEENGRGNFPPRFSGLQFPNYSSELNVNALELDDSALYLCASSHVGKETQYFGPGTRLLVL.